The rows below give T cell receptor beta chains drawn from one sample of a study of T-cell reconstitution after alpha-beta-depleted transplantation in children. TCRdb re-called the PCR reads with MiXCR, one entry per CDR3 protein. The sample yields around 440,000 distinct CDR3 sequences, approximately 10% seen once. The starting material was PBMCs, obtained before TCRalphabeta/CD19-depleted stem cell transplant. The receptors derive from a child aged 2-15 years with inherited bone marrow failure, due to receive a stem cell transplant. The CDR3 runs from the conserved cysteine through the conserved F or W. Each record gives: V gene, clone size, D gene, J gene, CDR3 protein, CDR3 DNA. D genes are given only for firm matches. Clone size is stated in some rows and not others, as once, few, many or a class when expanded.

>TRBV12-3/TRBV12-4|once|TRBD2|TRBJ2-2
CASSPTSGSGAGELFF
TGTGCCAGCAGCCCCACTAGCGGGAGTGGTGCCGGGGAGCTGTTTTTT
>TRBV5-4|-|TRBD1|TRBJ2-5
CASSSHGTAKETQYF
TGTGCCAGCAGCTCCCACGGGACAGCCAAAGAGACCCAGTACTTC
>TRBV27|many|TRBD2|TRBJ2-3
CASSFQIQVTSGSPADTQYF
TGTGCCAGCAGTTTCCAAATCCAAGTAACTAGCGGGAGCCCCGCAGATACGCAGTATTTT
>TRBV27|few|-|TRBJ1-2
CASSLSWLANYGYTF
TGTGCCAGCAGTTTATCGTGGCTAGCTAACTATGGCTACACCTTC
>TRBV12-3/TRBV12-4|many|-|TRBJ2-5
CASSRGLWETQYF
TGTGCCAGCAGTAGGGGCCTGTGGGAGACCCAGTACTTC
>TRBV28|many|TRBD1|TRBJ2-1
CASGLPGQGVNEQFF
TGTGCCAGCGGGCTCCCGGGACAGGGGGTAAATGAGCAGTTCTTC
>TRBV2|few|-|TRBJ2-7
CASSGEQHHEQYF
TGTGCCAGCAGTGGGGAACAGCACCACGAGCAGTACTTC
>TRBV7-2|many|-|TRBJ2-5
CASSFSVRETQYF
TGTGCCAGCAGCTTCTCCGTGCGGGAGACCCAGTACTTC
>TRBV7-2|few|TRBD2|TRBJ2-3
CASSPLGASGLTDTQYF
TGTGCCAGCAGCCCGCTCGGGGCTAGCGGACTGACAGATACGCAGTATTTT
>TRBV5-1|many|-|TRBJ2-7
CASSTDPGSVSYEQYF
TGCGCCAGCAGCACCGACCCGGGATCGGTTTCCTACGAGCAGTACTTC
>TRBV27|many|TRBD2|TRBJ2-7
CASSLYLAGDYEQYF
TGTGCCAGCAGTTTATACCTAGCGGGAGACTACGAGCAGTACTTC
>TRBV7-2|many|TRBD2|TRBJ2-1
CASSLARRTSGSGNEQFF
TGTGCCAGCAGCTTAGCCCGACGGACTAGCGGGAGTGGGAATGAGCAGTTCTTC
>TRBV5-1|many|TRBD2|TRBJ2-1
CASSPRTSDQDNEQFF
TGCGCCAGCAGCCCACGGACTAGCGATCAGGACAATGAGCAGTTCTTC
>TRBV28|many|-|TRBJ2-6
CASNGGDVSGANVLTF
TGTGCCAGCAATGGGGGAGACGTCTCTGGGGCCAACGTCCTGACTTTC